The entry that follows covers one T cell receptor beta chain sequence. This sample was taken from a study of blood T cell repertoires in COVID-19. Some clones are missing from TCRdb's copy, which holds only in-frame ones; the method was immunoSEQ multiplex PCR. The sample yields approximately 96,000 clones, around nine tenths seen once. CDR1 and CDR2 (germline): SEHNR, FQNEAQ (reference sequence). The CDR3 extends over 15 amino acids. V lost 5 bases to trimming and J lost 0 bases, with 11 bases between them. The chain couples TRBV7-9 to TRBJ2-1; D is perhaps TRBD1 (6 bases). The sample taken for sequencing was peripheral blood. This clonotype was obtained from a woman older than 75 with acute or convalescent COVID-19. The CDR3 region has the DNA TGTGCCAGCAGCGGGACGGACAGCTCCTACAATGAGCAGTTCTTC. This translates into CASSGTDSSYNEQFF.